The present TCR beta chain was sequenced within a study of blood T cell repertoires in COVID-19. Study as a whole: Collection of acute and convalescent COVID-19 samples took place in the United States, Italy and Spain. PBMCs, B-cell-depleted T cells, or T cells were the source of the cDNA or gDNA that made up the material.

V lost 5 bases, J lost 4 bases, and 11 bases stayed unmatched. Germline values: CDR1 SGDLS, CDR2 YYNGEE. CDR3 length: 16 amino acids. In the study's own analysis: Estimation of nucleated cell counts was performed using reference gene primer amplification. Data came from immunoSEQ multiplex PCR; TCRdb stores just in-frame clones and leaves some out. V, J and clone size are those of that table, while D and trimming were read from the DNA. This table holds 50,000 to 60,000 clones, around 85% found once. The rearrangement uses TRBV9 and TRBJ1-5, with TRBD1 matching over 8 bases. The sequenced sample consisted of peripheral blood. The receptor's source is a human donor in a cohort sampled during active COVID-19. The CDR3, as DNA: TGTGCCAGCAGTCGGGGGGCAGGGGGCAAAAATCAGCCCCAGCATTTT. This encodes CASSRGAGGKNQPQHF.